A selection of T cell receptor beta chains follows, all from one sample in a study of beta chain features in type 1 diabetes. This table comes from immunoSEQ multiplex PCR, and its TCRdb copy is limited to in-frame clones, with some not included. Here the sample spans 120,000 or so clones, 15% to 20% being singletons. The sample was central memory CD4+ T cells from blood. The receptors come from a man aged 18 to 35 with type 1 diabetes. The CDR3 runs from the conserved cysteine through the conserved F or W. Fields, in order: J gene, clone size, D gene, V gene, CDR3 protein, CDR3 DNA. A D gene is named only where the DNA matches it firmly. Only part of the rows carry a size: once, few, many, or a class if the clone is expanded.

TRBJ2-3	many	-	TRBV25-1	CASSEYGGGGTDTQYF	TGTGCCAGCAGTGAATACGGAGGGGGCGGGACAGATACGCAGTATTTT
TRBJ2-3	few	-	TRBV4-3	CASSQGNGGPDTQYF	TGCGCCAGCAGCCAAGGGAACGGCGGTCCAGATACGCAGTATTTT
TRBJ2-7	-	-	TRBV5-6	CASSRRGYEQYF	TGTGCCAGCAGCCGTAGAGGATACGAGCAGTACTTC
TRBJ2-1	few	-	TRBV5-4	CASSSDPHNEQFF	TGTGCCAGCAGCTCGGACCCTCACAATGAGCAGTTCTTC
TRBJ2-5	few	TRBD1	TRBV14	CASSQANPGGTQYF	TGTGCCAGCAGCCAAGCGAATCCAGGGGGGACCCAGTACTTC
TRBJ2-5	-	-	TRBV7-3	CASSPRTAQETQYF	TGTGCCAGCAGCCCCCGGACAGCACAAGAGACCCAGTACTTC
TRBJ1-1	many	-	TRBV7-2	CASSHSLMNTEAFF	TGTGCCAGCAGCCACAGCCTCATGAACACTGAAGCTTTCTTT
TRBJ2-7	few	-	TRBV9	CASSVGPKAALEQYF	TGTGCCAGCAGCGTCGGGCCCAAGGCGGCCCTCGAGCAGTACTTC
TRBJ1-6	few	TRBD1	TRBV18	CASSPRTGFVDSPLHF	TGTGCCAGCTCACCAAGGACAGGGTTTGTGGATTCACCCCTCCACTTT
TRBJ2-5	few	TRBD2	TRBV7-2	CASSRTRTSSQETQYF	TGTGCCAGCAGCCGCACCAGGACTAGCAGTCAAGAGACCCAGTACTTC